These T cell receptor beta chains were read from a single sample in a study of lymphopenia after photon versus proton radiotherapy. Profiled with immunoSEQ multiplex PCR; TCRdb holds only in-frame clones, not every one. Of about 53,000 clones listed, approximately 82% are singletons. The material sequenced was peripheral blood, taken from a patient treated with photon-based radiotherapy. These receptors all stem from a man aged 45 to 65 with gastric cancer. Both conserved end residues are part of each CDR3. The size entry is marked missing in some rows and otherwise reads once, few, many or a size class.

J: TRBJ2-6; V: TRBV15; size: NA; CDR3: CATSSRGNGANVLTF
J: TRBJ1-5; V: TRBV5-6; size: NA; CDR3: CASSLDKGPGSQPQHF
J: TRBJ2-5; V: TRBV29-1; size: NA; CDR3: CSVATGGEFGETQYF
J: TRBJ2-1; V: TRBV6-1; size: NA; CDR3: CASSEQGIFLWNEQFF
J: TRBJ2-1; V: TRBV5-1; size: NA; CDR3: CASSLSLNNEQFF
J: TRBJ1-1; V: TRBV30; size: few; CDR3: CAWSVGRETEAFF
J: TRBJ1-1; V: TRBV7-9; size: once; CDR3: CASSFSGNTEAFF
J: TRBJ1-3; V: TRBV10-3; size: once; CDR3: CATLQGSGNTIYF
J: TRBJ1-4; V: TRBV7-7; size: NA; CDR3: CASSLGQGASEKLFF
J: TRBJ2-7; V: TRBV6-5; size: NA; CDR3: CASSYLDTLSSQYF
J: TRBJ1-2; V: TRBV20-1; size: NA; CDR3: CSVNGVYGYTF
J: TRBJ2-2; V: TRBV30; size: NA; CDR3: CAWSTRQGNTGELFF
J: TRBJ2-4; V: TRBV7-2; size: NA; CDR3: CASSRADDIQYF
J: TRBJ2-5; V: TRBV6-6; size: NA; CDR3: CASSYSGRSSQETQYF
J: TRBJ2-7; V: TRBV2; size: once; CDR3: CASSQTGTYEQYF
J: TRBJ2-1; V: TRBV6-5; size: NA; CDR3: CASSYDRGGLNEQFF
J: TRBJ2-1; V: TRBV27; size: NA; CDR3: CASSTDRVGIEQFF
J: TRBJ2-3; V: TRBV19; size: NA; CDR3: CASSSLAGSTDTQYF
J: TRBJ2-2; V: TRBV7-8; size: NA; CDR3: CASSPEPLTGTGELFF
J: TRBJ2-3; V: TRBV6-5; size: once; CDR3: CASSWGRSGDTQYF
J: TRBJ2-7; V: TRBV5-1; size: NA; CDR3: CASSLTSGLYEQYF
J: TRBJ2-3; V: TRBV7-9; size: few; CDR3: CASSLGSSGRGTDTQYF
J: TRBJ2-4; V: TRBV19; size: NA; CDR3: CASGLIPSGTSGRGENIQYF
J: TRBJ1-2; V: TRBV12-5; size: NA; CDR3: CASGLVPQHNYGYTF
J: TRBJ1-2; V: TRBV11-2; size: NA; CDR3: CASSLMTGRIGYTF
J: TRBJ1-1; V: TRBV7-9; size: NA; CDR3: CASSPSRNRGTEAFF
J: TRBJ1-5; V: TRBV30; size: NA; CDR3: CAWSFDNSDQPQHF
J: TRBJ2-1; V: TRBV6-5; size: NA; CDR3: CASSPMDPGFF
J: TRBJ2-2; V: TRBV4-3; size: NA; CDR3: CASSLTGFTGELFF
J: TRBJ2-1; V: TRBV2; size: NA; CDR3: CASSFRYNEQFF
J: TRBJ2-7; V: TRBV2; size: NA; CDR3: CASSPGHTYEQYF
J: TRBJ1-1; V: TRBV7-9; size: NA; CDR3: CASSSNWPTGDDPEAFF
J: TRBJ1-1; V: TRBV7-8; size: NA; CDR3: CASSFNIYTSGTEAFF
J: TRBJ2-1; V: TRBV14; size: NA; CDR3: CASSPSGTEQFF
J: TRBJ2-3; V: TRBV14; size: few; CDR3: CASSQYASGGTDTQYF
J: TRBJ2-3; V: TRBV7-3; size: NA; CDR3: CASSGQTTDTQYF
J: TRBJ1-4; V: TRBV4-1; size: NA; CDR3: CASSQDSVVAATNEKLFF
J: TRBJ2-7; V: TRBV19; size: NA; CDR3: CASSAGQRIEQYF
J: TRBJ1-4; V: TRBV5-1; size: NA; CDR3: CASSPGGRFEKLFF
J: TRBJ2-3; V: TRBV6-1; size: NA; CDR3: CASSGGTIKTTDTQYF
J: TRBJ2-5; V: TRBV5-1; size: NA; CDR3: CASSSGRGQETQYF
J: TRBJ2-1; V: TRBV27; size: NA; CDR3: CASSFLPLGLAVYNEQFF
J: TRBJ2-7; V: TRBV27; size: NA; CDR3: CASSPPAGPGYEQYF
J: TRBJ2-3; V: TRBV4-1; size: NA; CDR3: CASSQGPDTQYF
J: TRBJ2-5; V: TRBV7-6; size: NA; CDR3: CASSGRGETQYF
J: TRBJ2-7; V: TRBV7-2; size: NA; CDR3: CASSLGLAGYEQYF
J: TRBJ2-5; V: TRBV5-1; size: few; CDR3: CASSLGHSKETQYF
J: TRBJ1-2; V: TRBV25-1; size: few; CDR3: CASSDIGGGNYGYTF
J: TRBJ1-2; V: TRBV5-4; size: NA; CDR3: CASRLTGASWGYTF